The TCR beta chain described here comes from a study of follicular helper T cells after annual influenza vaccination. Study-level information: Days 0, 7 and 28 post-vaccination were the blood draw times.

The V gene end was trimmed by 4 bases and the J gene end by 0 bases; junction bases not matched to a gene: 5. In germline, CDR1 is LNHDA, CDR2 SQIVND (reference sequence). This CDR3 spans 17 amino acids. The repertoire was sequenced with immunoSEQ multiplex PCR; TCRdb's copy has only in-frame clones and lacks some. The sample yields some 30,000 clones, approximately 78% seen once. As to time point: 2014-2015 season, pre-vaccination. Community-dwelling subjects without influenza vaccination in the prior 6 months were enrolled. Excluded were substance abuse, HIV/AIDS, active cancer, immunomodulatory drugs and active illness. Between about 40 and 110 mL of blood was drawn per time point. A single count supports this clone.

The receptor comes from an adult who received the influenza vaccine. The chain is built from TRBV19 and TRBJ2-6, with 8 positions matching TRBD1. The sample in question was CXCR5+ CD38- circulating T follicular helper cells from blood, obtained on the day of influenza vaccination. Subset noted: circulating Tfh, non-naive CD4+CXCR5+PD-1+ (ICOS+CD38+ or ICOS-CD38-). The CDR3 DNA reads TGTGCCAGTAGTAGAGACAGGGGAATCTCTGGGGCCAACGTCCTGACTTTC. As protein: CASSRDRGISGANVLTF.